These 9 T cell receptor beta chains were sequenced from one sample in a study of shared clonotypes between healthy human individuals. Profiling relied on immunoSEQ multiplex PCR, and the TCRdb table lists in-frame clones only, not all of them. The table has fewer than 3 million clones, around 93% seen once. The sequenced material came from naive CD4+ T cells from PBMCs. Regarding subset: CD45RA+ positively selected. All receptors derive from a man younger than 35 in good health. Some clones in this sample may be carry-over from other donors' samples.

This sequence joins TRBV19 and TRBJ2-7; D might be TRBD1 (5 bases). The germline V gene encodes CDR1 LNHDA and CDR2 SQIVND (reference sequence). The CDR3 is 16 residues long. V was shortened by 3 bases and J by 2 bases, with 17 bases between the two germline ends. CDR3 protein: CASSMSGREVPYEQYF. The CDR3 region has the DNA TGTGCCAGTAGTATGTCCGGCAGGGAAGTGCCCTACGAGCAGTACTTC.

This clone has a single count. The chain links TRBV9 to TRBJ2-7; 10 nucleotides match TRBD2. V was clipped by 1 base and J by 6 bases; unmatched bases: 4. The germline V gene encodes CDR1 SGDLS and CDR2 YYNGEE. The CDR3 has 14 residues. CDR3 amino acids: CASSVLAGVGEQYF. The CDR3 bases are TGTGCCAGCAGCGTACTAGCGGGAGTCGGCGAGCAGTACTTC.

This clone was observed a single time. The chain recombines TRBV6-1 with TRBJ2-1; D call uncertain. V lost 1 base and J 3 bases, leaving 13 bases between the germline ends. The CDR3 length is 16 residues. Per germline, CDR1 MNHNS and CDR2 SASEGT. The DNA for the CDR3 is TGTGCCAGCAGTGAAGAGGAATCCCACTACTACAATGAGCAGTTCTTC. Protein: CASSEEESHYYNEQFF.

This chain connects TRBV2 to TRBJ2-7, with 9 bases fitting TRBD2. The CDR3 totals 15 residues. V trimming: 6 bases; J trimming: 7 bases; junction bases outside the gene matches: 13. Germline lookup yields CDR1 SNHLY and CDR2 FYNNEI. The CDR3 spells CASRSAGGTYAEQYF. Here the CDR3 DNA reads TGTGCCAGCAGGTCAGCGGGAGGCACCTACGCGGAGCAGTACTTC.

This clone was observed a single time. The J gene is TRBJ2-3, the V gene TRBV5-1, with D unresolved. Germline CDR1 SGHRS, CDR2 YFSETQ. V was shortened by 4 bases and J by 5 bases, with 17 bases between the two germline ends. The CDR3 runs 15 residues. The CDR3, as DNA: TGCGCCAGCAGCCGCAGCGACAAAACCGGAGATACGCAGTATTTT. Translating gives CASSRSDKTGDTQYF.

This chain links TRBV30 with TRBJ1-2; 9 nucleotides agree with TRBD1. The V gene's germline CDR1 is GTSNPN and CDR2 SVGIG (reference sequence). CDR3 length equals 14 residues. J was trimmed by 7 bases and V by 0 bases; bases with no gene match: 6. The CDR3 reads CAWSVLTGGSGYTF. The CDR3 nucleotides read TGTGCCTGGAGTGTATTGACAGGGGGTAGTGGCTACACCTTC.

This sequence joins TRBV7-2 and TRBJ2-2, with a tentative D call TRBD1 (5 bases). Trimming removed 5 bases from V and 7 bases from J, with 11 bases in between. The CDR3 sequence is 13 residues long. The germline V gene encodes CDR1 SGHTA and CDR2 FQGNSA. The CDR3, as DNA: TGTGCCAGCAGCCGACAGATGCGCGGGGAGCTGTTTTTT. Translating gives CASSRQMRGELFF.

The rearrangement joins TRBV6-5 to TRBJ2-7; tentatively, D is TRBD1 (5 bases). The germline V and J ends were trimmed by 2 bases and 3 bases, with 14 bases remaining between them. The CDR3 runs to 15 residues. CDR1 and CDR2 (germline): MNHEY, SVGAGI. CDR3 in amino acids: CASSYRTSRRYEQYF. In DNA form, the CDR3 reads TGTGCCAGCAGTTACCGGACATCACGGCGCTACGAGCAGTACTTC.

This clone was picked up one time. DNA for the CDR3: TGTGCCAGCAGTGGACAGCCGCAGGGGTACACTGAAGCTTTCTTT. Encoded protein: CASSGQPQGYTEAFF. The J gene is TRBJ1-1, the V gene TRBV6-1; tentative D call: TRBD1 (6 bases). The V end was cut by 4 bases, the J end by 3 bases, with 15 bases between. In germline, CDR1 is MNHNS, CDR2 SASEGT. CDR3 length: 15 amino acids.